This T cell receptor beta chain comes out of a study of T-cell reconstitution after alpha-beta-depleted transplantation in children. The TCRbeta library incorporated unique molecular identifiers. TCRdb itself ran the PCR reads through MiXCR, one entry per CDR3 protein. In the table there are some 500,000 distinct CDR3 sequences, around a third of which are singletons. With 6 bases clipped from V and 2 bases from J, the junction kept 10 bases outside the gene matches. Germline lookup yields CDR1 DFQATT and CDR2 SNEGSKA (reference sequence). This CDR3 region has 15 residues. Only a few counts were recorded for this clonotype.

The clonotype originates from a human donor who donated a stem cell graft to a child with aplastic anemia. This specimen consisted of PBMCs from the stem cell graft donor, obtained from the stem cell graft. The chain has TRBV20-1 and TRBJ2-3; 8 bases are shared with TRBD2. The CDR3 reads CSATQGAGDTDTQYF. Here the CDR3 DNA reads TGCAGTGCGACACAGGGAGCGGGGGACACAGATACGCAGTATTTT.